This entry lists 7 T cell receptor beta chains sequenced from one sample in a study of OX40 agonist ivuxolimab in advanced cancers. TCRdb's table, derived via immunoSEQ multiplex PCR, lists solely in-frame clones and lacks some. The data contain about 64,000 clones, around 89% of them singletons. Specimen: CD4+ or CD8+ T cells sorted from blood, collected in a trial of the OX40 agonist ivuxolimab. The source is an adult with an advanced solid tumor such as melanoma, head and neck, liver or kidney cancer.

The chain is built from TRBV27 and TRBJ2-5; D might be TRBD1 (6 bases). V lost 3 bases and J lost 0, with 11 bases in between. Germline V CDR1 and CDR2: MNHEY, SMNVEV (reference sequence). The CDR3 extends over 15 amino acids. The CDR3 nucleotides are TGTGCCAGCAGTTTCCTAGGACAGAACCAAGAGACCCAGTACTTC. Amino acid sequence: CASSFLGQNQETQYF.

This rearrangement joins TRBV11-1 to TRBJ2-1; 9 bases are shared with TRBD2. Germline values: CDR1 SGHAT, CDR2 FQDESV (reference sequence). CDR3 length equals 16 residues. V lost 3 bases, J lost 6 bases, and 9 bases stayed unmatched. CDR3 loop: CASSFLGPSGINEQFF. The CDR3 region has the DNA TGTGCCAGCAGCTTCCTTGGGCCTAGCGGGATCAATGAGCAGTTCTTC.

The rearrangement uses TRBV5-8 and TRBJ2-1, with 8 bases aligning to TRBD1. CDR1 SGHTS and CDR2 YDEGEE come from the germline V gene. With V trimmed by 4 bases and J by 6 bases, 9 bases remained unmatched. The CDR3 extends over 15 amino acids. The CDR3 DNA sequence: TGTGCCAGCAGCCCTGGACAGGGAGCCCCCAATGAGCAGTTCTTC. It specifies CASSPGQGAPNEQFF. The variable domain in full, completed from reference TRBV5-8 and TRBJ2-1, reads EAGVTQSPTHLIKTRGQQATLRCSPISGHTSVYWYQQALGLGLQFLLWYDEGEERNRGNFPPRFSGRQFPNYSSELNVNALELEDSALYLCASSPGQGAPNEQFFGPGTRLTVL.

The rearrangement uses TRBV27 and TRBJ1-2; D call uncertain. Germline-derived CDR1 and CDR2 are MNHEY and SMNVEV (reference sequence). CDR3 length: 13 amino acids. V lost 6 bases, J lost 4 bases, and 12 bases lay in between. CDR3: CASRGSDGYGYTF. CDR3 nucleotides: TGTGCCAGCAGGGGATCGGACGGCTATGGCTACACCTTC.

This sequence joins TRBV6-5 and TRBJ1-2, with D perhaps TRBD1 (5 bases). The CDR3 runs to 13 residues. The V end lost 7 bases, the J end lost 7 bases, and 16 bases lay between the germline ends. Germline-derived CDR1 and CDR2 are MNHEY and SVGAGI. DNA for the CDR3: TGTGCCAGCACTCAAGGGGTTATAGGTGGCTACACCTTC. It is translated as CASTQGVIGGYTF.

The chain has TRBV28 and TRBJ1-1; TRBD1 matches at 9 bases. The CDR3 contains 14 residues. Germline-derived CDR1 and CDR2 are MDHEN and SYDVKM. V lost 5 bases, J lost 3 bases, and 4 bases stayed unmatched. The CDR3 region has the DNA TGTGCCAGCAGTCGACAGGGGGGCCACACTGAAGCTTTCTTT. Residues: CASSRQGGHTEAFF.

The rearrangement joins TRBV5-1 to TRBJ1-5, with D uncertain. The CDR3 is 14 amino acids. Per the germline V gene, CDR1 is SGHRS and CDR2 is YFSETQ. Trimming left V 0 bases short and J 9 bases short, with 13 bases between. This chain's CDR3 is CASSLEPQPRPQHF. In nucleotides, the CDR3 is TGCGCCAGCAGCTTGGAGCCCCAGCCACGGCCCCAGCATTTT.